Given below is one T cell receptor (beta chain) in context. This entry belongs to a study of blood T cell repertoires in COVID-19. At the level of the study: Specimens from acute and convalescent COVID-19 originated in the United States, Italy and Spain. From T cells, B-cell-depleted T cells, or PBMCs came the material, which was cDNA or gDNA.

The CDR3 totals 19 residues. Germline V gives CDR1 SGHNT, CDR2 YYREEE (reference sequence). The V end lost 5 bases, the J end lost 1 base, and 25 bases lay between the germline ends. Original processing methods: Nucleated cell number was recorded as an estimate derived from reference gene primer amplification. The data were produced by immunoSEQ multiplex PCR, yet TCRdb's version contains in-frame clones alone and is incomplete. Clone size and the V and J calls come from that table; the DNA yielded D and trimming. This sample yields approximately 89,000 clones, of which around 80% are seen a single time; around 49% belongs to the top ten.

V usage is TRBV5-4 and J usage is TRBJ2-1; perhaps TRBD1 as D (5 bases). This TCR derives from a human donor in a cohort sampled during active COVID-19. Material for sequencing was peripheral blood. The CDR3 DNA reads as TGTGCCAGCAGTCGAGACTTGGGTCTCGACAGTCGGTCCTACAATGAGCAGTTCTTC. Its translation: CASSRDLGLDSRSYNEQFF.